These 20 T cell receptor beta chains came from one sample sequenced in a study of cytomegalovirus exposure and HLA in healthy donors. In the PCR, 60 Vbeta and 13 Jbeta primers were used. The data were produced by immunoSEQ multiplex PCR, yet TCRdb's version contains in-frame clones alone and is incomplete. In all, the sample yields around 140,000 clones. The sequenced material came from PBMCs. These receptors were obtained from a woman in her thirties or forties in good health and CMV-seronegative.

Comment on this clone: The same CDR3 also results from other DNA sequences found in this sample. The V call is TRBV5-6, the J call TRBJ2-7; D is unclear. CDR1 and CDR2 from the germline V gene are SGHDT and YYEEEE. This CDR3 has 13 amino acids. With 0 bases removed from V and 1 base from J, the gap between germline ends came to 5 bases. The CDR3 sequence: CASSLGVSYEQYF. The CDR3 DNA reads TGTGCCAGCAGCTTGGGAGTATCCTACGAGCAGTACTTC.

The CDR3 spells CASRQAGAAVEAFF. CDR3 nucleotides: TGTGCCAGCAGGCAAGCAGGGGCGGCCGTTGAAGCTTTCTTT. This chain connects TRBV28 to TRBJ1-1; D may be TRBD1 (6 bases). This CDR3 is 14 amino acids long. The germline V and J ends were trimmed by 6 bases and 7 bases, with 18 bases remaining between them. Germline V gives CDR1 MDHEN, CDR2 SYDVKM.

The chain recombines TRBV7-8 with TRBJ2-2; D gene uncertain. CDR1 SGHVS and CDR2 FQNEAQ come from the germline V gene. This CDR3 has 12 amino acids. Trimming stripped 5 bases from V and 5 bases from J, with 6 bases between. For the CDR3, the DNA is TGTGCCAGCAGCCCATTGACCGGGGAGCTGTTTTTT. Translated, it gives CASSPLTGELFF.

This chain uses TRBV6-4 with TRBJ2-1; TRBD2 aligns across 11 bases. CDR1 and CDR2 (germline): MRHNA, SNTAGT. The length of the CDR3 is 15 residues. Unmatched junction bases numbered 3, after V lost 5 bases and J lost 3 bases. The CDR3: CASSPSGGFYNEQFF. The CDR3 bases are TGTGCCAGCAGTCCTAGCGGGGGGTTCTACAATGAGCAGTTCTTC.

The J gene is TRBJ2-7, the V gene TRBV18; possibly TRBD1 for D (6 bases). The V gene lost 3 bases and the J gene lost 0 bases, with 15 bases spanning the gap. Germline CDR1 KGHSH, CDR2 LQKENI. This CDR3 has 16 amino acids. DNA of the CDR3: TGTGCCAGCTCACCGAGAACAGGGCCGCGCTCCTACGAGCAGTACTTC. It yields the protein CASSPRTGPRSYEQYF.

V usage is TRBV6-1 and J usage is TRBJ1-4; weak D call: TRBD1 (5 bases). The CDR3 has 15 residues. The V and J ends lost 6 bases and 7 bases respectively, with 18 bases between them. CDR1 is MNHNS and CDR2 is SASEGT in the germline V gene. CDR3 protein: CASSSLGEGSEKLFF. In DNA form, the CDR3 reads TGTGCCAGCAGCAGCTTAGGGGAGGGCAGTGAAAAACTGTTTTTT.

The chain uses TRBV7-2 and TRBJ1-2; 8 positions match TRBD1. Germline trimming cut 2 bases from V and 8 bases from J; bases unmatched to any gene: 10. CDR3 size: 15 residues. Germline V gene lookup returns CDR1 SGHTA and CDR2 FQGNSA. CDR3 sequence reads: CASSLMDRAGTGYTF. In DNA form, the CDR3 reads TGTGCCAGCAGCTTAATGGACAGGGCTGGGACCGGCTACACCTTC. The full variable domain, completed using reference TRBV7-2 and TRBJ1-2, is GAGVSQSPSNKVTEKGKDVELRCDPISGHTALYWYRQSLGQGLEFLIYFQGNSAPDKSGLPSDRFSAERTGGSVSTLTIQRTQQEDSAVYLCASSLMDRAGTGYTFGSGTRLTVV.

This chain uses TRBV19 with TRBJ1-5; maybe TRBD1 (5 bases). Germline-derived CDR1 and CDR2 are LNHDA and SQIVND (reference sequence). The CDR3 sequence is 15 residues long. V lost 10 bases to trimming and J lost 0 bases, with 16 bases between them. CDR3 coding DNA: TGTGCCACCAGGGTGACCCTCGATAGCAATCAGCCCCAGCATTTT. Amino acids: CATRVTLDSNQPQHF.

This chain connects TRBV7-2 to TRBJ1-1; possible D gene TRBD1, 5 bases. Trimming shortened V by 6 bases and J by 11 bases, and 13 bases separated the two germline ends. This CDR3 has 11 residues. Germline values: CDR1 SGHTA, CDR2 FQGNSA. This CDR3 reads CASSLAGGAFF. CDR3 bases: TGTGCCAGCAGTCTAGCGGGGGGGGCTTTCTTT.

The chain employs TRBV7-2 and TRBJ1-1; D possibly corresponds to TRBD1 (5 bases). V lost 8 bases and J lost 0, with 16 bases in between. Germline V gene sequence: CDR1 SGHTA, CDR2 FQGNSA. This CDR3 spans 15 amino acids. CDR3 protein: CASSRDFNLNTEAFF. The CDR3, as DNA: TGTGCCAGCTCCCGGGACTTTAACCTGAACACTGAAGCTTTCTTT.

The chain joins TRBV10-3 to TRBJ2-3, with TRBD2 matching over 11 bases. The CDR3 has 14 residues. Unmatched junction bases numbered 2, after V lost 5 bases and J lost 4 bases. Germline-derived CDR1 and CDR2 are ENHRY and SYGVKD. This CDR3 is CAISTSGGSDTQYF. The CDR3 region has the DNA TGTGCCATCAGTACTAGCGGGGGATCAGATACGCAGTATTTT.

The V and J genes are TRBV4-2 and TRBJ2-1; D unclear. The V end lost 1 base, the J end lost 0 bases, and 13 bases lay between the germline ends. The CDR3 length is 17 residues. Germline lookup yields CDR1 LGHNA and CDR2 YNFKEQ. CDR3: CASSQVARSSSYNEQFF. As DNA, the CDR3 is TGTGCCAGCAGCCAAGTTGCGCGGTCGAGCTCCTACAATGAGCAGTTCTTC.

The chain joins TRBV4-2 to TRBJ1-5; D perhaps matches TRBD1 (6 bases). V shed 4 bases and J shed 3 bases, with 13 bases lying between them. Looked up from germline, CDR1 is LGHNA and CDR2 is YNFKEQ. This CDR3 is 15 amino acids long. CDR3: CASSPAGQFNQPQHF. The CDR3 DNA is TGTGCCAGCAGCCCTGCTGGACAGTTCAATCAGCCCCAGCATTTT.

The chain uses TRBV14 and TRBJ1-1; a weak D match, TRBD1 (6 bases). Germline V gene lookup returns CDR1 SGHDN and CDR2 FVKESK. V shed 1 base and J shed 0 bases, with 18 bases lying between them. This CDR3 is 18 amino acids long. CDR3 protein: CASSQGWGQGPMNTEAFF. CDR3 coding DNA: TGTGCCAGCAGCCAAGGATGGGGGCAGGGTCCTATGAACACTGAAGCTTTCTTT.

This chain joins TRBV7-9 and TRBJ2-1; D gene uncertain. Germline-derived CDR1 and CDR2 are SEHNR and FQNEAQ (reference sequence). V lost 2 bases and J 7 bases, leaving 21 bases between the germline ends. This CDR3 has 17 amino acids. Here the CDR3 DNA reads TGTGCCAGCAGCTTATTCCCAGATCCGAACCATTATAATGAGCAGTTCTTC. Its protein is CASSLFPDPNHYNEQFF.

The chain employs TRBV4-2 and TRBJ2-1, with TRBD2 matching 10 bases. The CDR3 contains 22 residues. The V segment lost 0 bases and the J segment 2 bases; nucleotides outside the gene matches: 19. Germline V gene data show CDR1 as LGHNA and CDR2 as YNFKEQ. CDR3 region: CASSQEGVERGGRTATYNEQFF. The CDR3 region has the DNA TGTGCCAGCAGCCAAGAGGGAGTGGAGCGGGGGGGCCGTACAGCAACCTACAATGAGCAGTTCTTC.

The chain links TRBV14 to TRBJ2-5; 9 positions agree with TRBD1. Looked up from germline, CDR1 is SGHDN and CDR2 is FVKESK. J gave up 5 bases and V 0 bases, and 4 bases lay outside the gene matches. There are 15 residues in the CDR3. The CDR3 protein is CASSQDKTGGETQYF. For the CDR3, the DNA is TGTGCCAGCAGCCAAGATAAGACAGGGGGGGAGACCCAGTACTTC. Based on the CDR3 plus reference TRBV14 and TRBJ2-5, the full variable domain is EAGVTQFPSHSVIEKGQTVTLRCDPISGHDNLYWYRRVMGKEIKFLLHFVKESKQDESGMPNNRFLAERTGGTYSTLKVQPAELEDSGVYFCASSQDKTGGETQYFGPGTRLLVL.

The chain recombines TRBV6-5 with TRBJ2-7, with 8 positions matching TRBD1. With V trimmed by 4 bases and J by 0 bases, 8 bases remained unmatched. This CDR3 is 16 amino acids long. The germline V gene has CDR1 MNHEY and CDR2 SVGAGI. CDR3: CASSSTGTGSSYEQYV. CDR3 coding DNA: TGTGCCAGCAGTTCGACTGGGACAGGAAGCTCCTACGAGCAGTACGTC.

The chain recombines TRBV19 with TRBJ1-1, with TRBD1 identical over 11 bases. This CDR3 comprises 15 residues. CDR1 is LNHDA and CDR2 is SQIVND in the germline V gene (reference sequence). Trimming removed 7 bases from V and 1 base from J; junction bases left unmatched: 5. CDR3 bases: TGTGCCAGTATCCCGGGACAGGGGGGGAACACTGAAGCTTTCTTT. This translates into CASIPGQGGNTEAFF.

CDR3 residues: CASSYQTKEREKLFF. The CDR3 coding sequence is TGTGCCAGCAGCTACCAGACCAAGGAGAGGGAAAAACTGTTTTTT. The gene calls are TRBV5-5 and TRBJ1-4, with D hard to call. V gave up 3 bases and J gave up 8 bases, with 17 bases separating them. The CDR3 spans 15 residues. Germline loops: CDR1 SGHKS, CDR2 YYEKEE (reference sequence). Drawing the rest from reference TRBV5-5 and TRBJ1-4, the complete variable domain is DAGVTQSPTHLIKTRGQQVTLRCSPISGHKSVSWYQQVLGQGPQFIFQYYEKEERGRGNFPDRFSARQFPNYSSELNVNALLLGDSALYLCASSYQTKEREKLFFGSGTQLSVL.